These T cell receptor beta chains were read from a single sample in a study of blood T cell repertoires in COVID-19. Some clones are missing from TCRdb's copy, which holds only in-frame ones; the method was immunoSEQ multiplex PCR. Found here are about 220,000 clones, around 88% of them singletons; the top ten hold roughly 14%. Specimen: PBMCs or T cells enriched from blood (not recorded which). The receptors come from a woman aged 45 to 65 with acute COVID-19. CDR3s include the opening cysteine and the closing phenylalanine or tryptophan. Fields, in order: J gene, V gene, D gene, clone size, CDR3 protein, CDR3 DNA. The D gene is left open where the match is weak. Clone size, where shown, is once, few, many, or a class for clones that have expanded.

J: TRBJ1-1; V: TRBV4-2; D: -; size: few; CDR3: CASSQGPGTDTEAFF; DNA: TGTGCCAGCAGCCAAGGTCCGGGAACGGACACTGAAGCTTTCTTT
J: TRBJ2-2; V: TRBV5-4; D: TRBD2; size: -; CDR3: CASSLISGRAAGELFF; DNA: TGTGCCAGCAGCTTGATTAGCGGGAGGGCCGCCGGGGAGCTGTTTTTT
J: TRBJ1-3; V: TRBV18; D: -; size: -; CDR3: CASSPPDRRLSGNTIYF; DNA: TGTGCCAGCTCACCACCTGACAGGAGGCTTTCTGGAAACACCATATATTTT
J: TRBJ2-1; V: TRBV5-1; D: TRBD2; size: once; CDR3: CASSRQAGGFYNEQFF; DNA: TGCGCCAGCAGCAGACAAGCGGGAGGGTTTTACAATGAGCAGTTCTTC
J: TRBJ1-5; V: TRBV19; D: TRBD1; size: -; CDR3: CASNRGTGWMGPQHF; DNA: TGTGCCAGCAATAGAGGGACAGGGTGGATGGGGCCCCAGCATTTT
J: TRBJ2-1; V: TRBV3-1/TRBV3-2; D: -; size: few; CDR3: CASSQGVAVNEQFF; DNA: TGTGCCAGCAGCCAAGGGGTAGCGGTAAATGAGCAGTTCTTC
J: TRBJ2-1; V: TRBV27; D: -; size: -; CDR3: CASSLAGYEQFF; DNA: TGTGCCAGCAGTCTTGCAGGGTATGAGCAGTTCTTC
J: TRBJ1-3; V: TRBV29-1; D: -; size: -; CDR3: CSVILGPSFSGNTIYF; DNA: TGCAGCGTCATATTGGGTCCTAGCTTCTCTGGAAACACCATATATTTT
J: TRBJ2-7; V: TRBV5-1; D: TRBD1; size: -; CDR3: CASSLAHGTASYEQYF; DNA: TGCGCCAGCAGCTTGGCGCACGGGACAGCAAGCTACGAGCAGTACTTC
J: TRBJ2-2; V: TRBV3-1/TRBV3-2; D: TRBD1; size: -; CDR3: CASSWDRPNTGELFF; DNA: TGTGCCAGCAGCTGGGACAGGCCGAACACCGGGGAGCTGTTTTTT
J: TRBJ1-4; V: TRBV28; D: -; size: -; CDR3: CASSFIGTANEKLFF; DNA: TGTGCCAGCAGTTTTATTGGAACAGCTAATGAAAAACTGTTTTTT
J: TRBJ2-7; V: TRBV4-3; D: -; size: -; CDR3: CASSQGGYEQYF; DNA: TGCGCCAGCAGCCAAGGAGGCTACGAGCAGTACTTC
J: TRBJ1-6; V: TRBV28; D: TRBD1; size: -; CDR3: CASRLPGQGSSPLHF; DNA: TGTGCCAGCAGGCTCCCGGGACAGGGGAGTTCACCCCTCCACTTT
J: TRBJ2-3; V: TRBV9; D: -; size: -; CDR3: CASSEGHTDTQYF; DNA: TGTGCCAGCAGCGAGGGACACACAGATACGCAGTATTTT
J: TRBJ1-5; V: TRBV2; D: TRBD1; size: few; CDR3: CASSTYRDRITNQPQHF; DNA: TGTGCCAGCAGTACCTACCGGGACAGGATAACCAATCAGCCCCAGCATTTT
J: TRBJ1-2; V: TRBV11-1; D: TRBD1; size: -; CDR3: CASSQDRAIYTF; DNA: TGTGCCAGCAGCCAGGACAGGGCAATCTACACCTTC
J: TRBJ1-5; V: TRBV6-2/TRBV6-3; D: -; size: -; CDR3: CASSDPSPGNQPQHF; DNA: TGTGCCAGCAGTGACCCTTCGCCGGGAAATCAGCCCCAGCATTTT
J: TRBJ1-1; V: TRBV5-1; D: -; size: -; CDR3: CASSRGGTEAFF; DNA: TGCGCCAGCAGCAGAGGGGGCACTGAAGCTTTCTTT
J: TRBJ1-2; V: TRBV6-5; D: TRBD1; size: once; CDR3: CASSYSRQGQFYGYTF; DNA: TGTGCCAGCAGTTACTCGCGACAGGGGCAGTTCTATGGCTACACCTTC
J: TRBJ1-5; V: TRBV13; D: -; size: -; CDR3: CASSLRQARPQPQHF; DNA: TGTGCCAGCAGCTTAAGACAGGCCCGTCCACAGCCCCAGCATTTT